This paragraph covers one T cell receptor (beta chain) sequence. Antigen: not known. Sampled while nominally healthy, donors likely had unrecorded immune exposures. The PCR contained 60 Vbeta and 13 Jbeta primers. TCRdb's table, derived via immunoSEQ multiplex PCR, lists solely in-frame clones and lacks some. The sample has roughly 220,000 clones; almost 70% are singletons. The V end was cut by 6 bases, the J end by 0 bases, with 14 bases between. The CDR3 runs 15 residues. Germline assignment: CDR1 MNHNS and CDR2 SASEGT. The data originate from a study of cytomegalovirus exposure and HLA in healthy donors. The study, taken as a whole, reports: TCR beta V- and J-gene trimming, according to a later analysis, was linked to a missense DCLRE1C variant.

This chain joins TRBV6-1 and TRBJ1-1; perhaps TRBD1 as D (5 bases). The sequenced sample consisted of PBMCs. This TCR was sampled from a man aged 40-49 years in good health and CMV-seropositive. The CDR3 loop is CASRDTMSMNTEAFF. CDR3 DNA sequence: TGTGCCAGCAGGGACACGATGAGCATGAACACTGAAGCTTTCTTT.